This T cell receptor (beta chain) comes out of a study of regulatory T cells in long-lasting Graves disease. TCR beta libraries were built with iRepertoire HTBI primers and Arm-PCR of CDR3 regions. Each CDR3 protein gets one entry after TCRdb re-called the multiplex PCR reads with MiXCR. The data contain fewer than 350,000 distinct CDR3 sequences, 18% of them singletons. Germline CDR1 is LNHNV and CDR2 is YYDKDF (reference sequence). V gave up 1 base and J gave up 0 bases, with 11 bases separating them. The CDR3 covers 16 residues. The time point denotes: newly diagnosed GD, antithyroid drugs for less than 3 months. TCR sequences were obtained from RNA taken from PBMCs.

Sequencing used peripheral blood mononuclear cells (PBMCs), obtained at new diagnosis, from a patient treated with antithyroid drugs. The chain employs TRBV15 and TRBJ2-3; TRBD2 might be the D (6 bases). The sequence was collected from a female donor with Graves disease. In DNA, the CDR3 is TGTGCCACCAGCAGAGGAGGGACTTCTAGCACAGATACGCAGTATTTT. Amino acid sequence: CATSRGGTSSTDTQYF. Combining the CDR3 with reference TRBV15 and TRBJ2-3 gives the whole variable domain DAMVIQNPRYQVTQFGKPVTLSCSQTLNHNVMYWYQQKSSQAPKLLFHYYDKDFNNEADTPDNFQSRRPNTSFCFLDIRSPGLGDTAMYLCATSRGGTSSTDTQYFGPGTRLTVL.